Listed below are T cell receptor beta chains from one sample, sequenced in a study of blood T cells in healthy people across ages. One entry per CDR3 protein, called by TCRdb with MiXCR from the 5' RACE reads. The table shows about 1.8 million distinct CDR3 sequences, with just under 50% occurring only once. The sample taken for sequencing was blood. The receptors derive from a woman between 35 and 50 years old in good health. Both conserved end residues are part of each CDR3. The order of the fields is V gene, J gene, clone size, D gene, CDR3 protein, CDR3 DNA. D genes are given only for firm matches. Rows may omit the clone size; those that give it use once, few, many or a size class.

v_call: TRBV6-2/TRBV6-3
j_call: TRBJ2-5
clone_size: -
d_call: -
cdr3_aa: CASSYGGNFGETQYF
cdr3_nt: TGTGCCAGCAGTTACGGGGGCAATTTTGGAGAGACCCAGTACTTC

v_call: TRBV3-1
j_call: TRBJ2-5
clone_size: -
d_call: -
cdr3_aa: CASTRAVDRKETQYF
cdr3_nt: TGTGCCAGCACCCGGGCTGTGGACAGAAAAGAGACCCAGTACTTC

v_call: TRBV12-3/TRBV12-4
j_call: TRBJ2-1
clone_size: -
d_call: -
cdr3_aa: CASRGAWGEQFF
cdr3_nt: TGTGCCAGCAGGGGAGCATGGGGTGAGCAGTTCTTC

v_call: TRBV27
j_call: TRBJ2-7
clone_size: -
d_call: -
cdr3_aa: CASSLKRGPSYEQYF
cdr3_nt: TGTGCCAGCAGTTTAAAGAGGGGCCCGTCCTACGAGCAGTACTTC

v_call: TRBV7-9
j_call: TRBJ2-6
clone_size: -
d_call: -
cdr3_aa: CASSPPPTSGANVLTF
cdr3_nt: TGTGCCAGCAGCCCGCCTCCAACCTCTGGGGCCAACGTCCTGACTTTC

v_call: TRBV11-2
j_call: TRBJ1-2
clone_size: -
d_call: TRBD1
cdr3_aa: CASSMRDRGDYGYTF
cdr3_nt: TGTGCCAGCAGCATGAGGGACAGGGGGGATTATGGCTACACCTTC

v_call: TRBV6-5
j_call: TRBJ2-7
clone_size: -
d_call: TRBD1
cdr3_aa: CASSRGTGYTEQYF
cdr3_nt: TGTGCCAGCAGTCGCGGGACAGGGTATACCGAGCAGTACTTC

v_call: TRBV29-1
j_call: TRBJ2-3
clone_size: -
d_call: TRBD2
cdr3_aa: CSVAGGTSCTDTQYF
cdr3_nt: TGCAGCGTGGCGGGGGGGACATCCTGCACAGATACGCAGTATTTT

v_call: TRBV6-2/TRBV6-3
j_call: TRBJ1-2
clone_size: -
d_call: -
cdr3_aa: CASRSDTRLYGYTF
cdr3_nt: TGTGCCAGCAGGTCGGACACTCGCCTCTATGGCTACACCTTC

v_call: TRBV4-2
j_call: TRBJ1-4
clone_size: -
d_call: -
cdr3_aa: CASSQSSATNEKLFF
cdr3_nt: TGTGCCAGCAGCCAATCTTCCGCAACTAATGAAAAACTGTTTTTT

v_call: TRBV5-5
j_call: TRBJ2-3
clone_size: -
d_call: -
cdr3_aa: CASSLEVTGTDTQYF
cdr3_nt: TGTGCCAGCAGCTTGGAAGTTACAGGGACAGATACGCAGTATTTT

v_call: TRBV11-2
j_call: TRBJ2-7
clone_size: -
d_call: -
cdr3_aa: CASSQTVMTYEQYF
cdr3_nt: TGTGCCAGCAGCCAAACAGTGATGACCTACGAGCAGTACTTC

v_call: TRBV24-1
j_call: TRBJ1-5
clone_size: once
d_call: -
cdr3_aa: CATSDLISNQPQHF
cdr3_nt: TGTGCCACCAGTGATTTGATCAGCAATCAGCCCCAGCATTTT

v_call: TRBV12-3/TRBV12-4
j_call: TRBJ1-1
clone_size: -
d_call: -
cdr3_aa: CATVKGGVNTEAFF
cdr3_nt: TGTGCCACCGTCAAGGGGGGCGTGAACACTGAAGCTTTCTTT

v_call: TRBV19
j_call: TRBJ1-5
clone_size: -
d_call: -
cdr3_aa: CASSIPQEDQPQHF
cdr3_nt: TGTGCCAGTAGTATACCACAGGAGGATCAGCCCCAGCATTTT

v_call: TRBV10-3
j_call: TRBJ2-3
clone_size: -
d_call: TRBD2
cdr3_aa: CAIRPAPGTSESTDTQYF
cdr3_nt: TGTGCCATCAGGCCTGCGCCGGGGACTAGCGAGAGCACAGATACGCAGTATTTT

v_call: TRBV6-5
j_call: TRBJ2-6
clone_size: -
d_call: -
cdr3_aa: CASSYGGGALSSGANVLTF
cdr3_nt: TGTGCCAGCAGTTACGGAGGTGGGGCACTATCCTCTGGGGCTAACGTCCTGACTTTC

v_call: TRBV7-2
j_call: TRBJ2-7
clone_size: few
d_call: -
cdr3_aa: CASSLFGTNPSYEQYF
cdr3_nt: TGTGCCAGCAGCTTATTCGGTACTAACCCATCCTACGAGCAGTACTTC

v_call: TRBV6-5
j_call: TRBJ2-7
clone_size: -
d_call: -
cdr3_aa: CASKKMDMRSYEQYF
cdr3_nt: TGTGCCAGCAAGAAGATGGACATGCGCTCCTACGAGCAGTACTTC

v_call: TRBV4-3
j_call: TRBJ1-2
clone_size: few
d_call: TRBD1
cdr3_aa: CASSQDGTVNYGYTF
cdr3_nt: TGCGCCAGCAGCCAAGATGGGACAGTTAACTATGGCTACACCTTC

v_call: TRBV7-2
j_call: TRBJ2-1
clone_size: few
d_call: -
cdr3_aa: CASSPEYIGGDNPDNEQFF
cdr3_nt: TGTGCCAGCAGCCCGGAATATATAGGGGGGGACAACCCAGACAATGAGCAGTTCTTC

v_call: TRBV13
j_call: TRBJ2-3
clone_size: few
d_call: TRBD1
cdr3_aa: CASSTGTGGSRSVTDTQYF
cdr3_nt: TGTGCCAGCAGCACCGGGACAGGGGGAAGTAGGTCCGTCACAGATACGCAGTATTTT

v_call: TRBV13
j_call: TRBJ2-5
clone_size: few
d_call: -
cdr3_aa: CASSLPGASDQETQYF
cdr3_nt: TGTGCCAGCAGCCTCCCAGGTGCGAGCGACCAAGAGACCCAGTACTTC

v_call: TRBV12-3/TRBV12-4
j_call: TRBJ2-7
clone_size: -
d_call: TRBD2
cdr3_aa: CASSFAMAGVTYEQYF
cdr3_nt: TGTGCCAGCAGTTTTGCGATGGCGGGGGTCACCTACGAGCAGTACTTC

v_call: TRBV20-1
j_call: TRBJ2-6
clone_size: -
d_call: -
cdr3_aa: CSASLQPGANVLTF
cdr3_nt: TGCAGTGCTAGCTTACAGCCTGGGGCCAACGTCCTGACTTTC

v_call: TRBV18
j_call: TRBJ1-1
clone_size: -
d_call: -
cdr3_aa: CASSPLDSAGTEAFF
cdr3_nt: TGTGCCAGCTCACCACTGGACAGCGCGGGCACTGAAGCTTTCTTT

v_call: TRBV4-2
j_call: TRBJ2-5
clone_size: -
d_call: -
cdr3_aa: CASSQILDPVETQYF
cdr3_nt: TGTGCCAGCAGCCAGATTCTGGACCCGGTGGAGACCCAGTACTTC

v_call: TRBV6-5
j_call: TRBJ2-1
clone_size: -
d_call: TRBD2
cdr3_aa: CASSFYAPSGGTRDEQFF
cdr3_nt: TGTGCCAGCAGTTTCTACGCGCCCTCCGGGGGGACGAGGGATGAGCAGTTCTTC

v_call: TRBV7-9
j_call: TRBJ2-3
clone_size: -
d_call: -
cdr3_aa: CASSLVRQATDTQYF
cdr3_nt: TGTGCCAGCAGCTTAGTCCGACAGGCTACAGATACGCAGTATTTT

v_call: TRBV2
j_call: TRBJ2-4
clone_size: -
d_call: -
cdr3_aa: CASSESQATNIQYF
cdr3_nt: TGTGCCAGCAGTGAGAGTCAGGCAACCAACATTCAGTACTTC

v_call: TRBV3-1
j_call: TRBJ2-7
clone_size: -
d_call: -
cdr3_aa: CASSQSGALSEQYF
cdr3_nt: TGTGCCAGCAGCCAGAGCGGAGCACTAAGCGAGCAGTACTTC

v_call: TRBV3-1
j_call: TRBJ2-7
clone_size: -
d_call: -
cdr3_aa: CASSHSGERDTQYF
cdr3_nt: TGTGCCAGCAGCCATTCCGGTGAACGCGACACGCAGTACTTC

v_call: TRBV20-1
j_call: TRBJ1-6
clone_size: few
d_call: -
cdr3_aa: CSARVYVSSYNSPLHF
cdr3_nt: TGCAGTGCTAGAGTCTACGTGAGCTCCTATAATTCACCCCTCCACTTT

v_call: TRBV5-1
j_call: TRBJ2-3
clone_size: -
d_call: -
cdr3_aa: CATTVGSSTDTQYF
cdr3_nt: TGCGCCACCACGGTGGGGTCTAGCACAGATACGCAGTATTTT

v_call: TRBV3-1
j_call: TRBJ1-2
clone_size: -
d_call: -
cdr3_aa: CASSYRRGSDYGYTF
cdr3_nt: TGTGCCAGCAGCTACCGGCGGGGGAGCGACTATGGCTACACCTTC

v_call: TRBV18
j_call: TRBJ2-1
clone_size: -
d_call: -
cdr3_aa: CASSPQQSRHEQFF
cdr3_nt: TGTGCCAGCTCACCACAACAATCCCGACATGAGCAGTTCTTC

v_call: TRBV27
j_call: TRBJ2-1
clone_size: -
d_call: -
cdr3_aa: CASSVRDTNYNEQFF
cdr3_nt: TGTGCCAGCAGTGTCCGGGACACCAACTACAATGAGCAGTTCTTC

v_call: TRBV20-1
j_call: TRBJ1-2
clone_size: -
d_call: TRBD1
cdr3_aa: CSAKQGARGYGYTF
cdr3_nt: TGCAGTGCCAAACAGGGGGCGCGAGGCTATGGCTACACCTTC

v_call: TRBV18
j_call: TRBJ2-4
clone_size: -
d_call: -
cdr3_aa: CTSSRLAGQSDKNIQYF
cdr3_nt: TGTACCAGCTCAAGGTTGGCAGGGCAGAGTGACAAAAACATTCAGTACTTC

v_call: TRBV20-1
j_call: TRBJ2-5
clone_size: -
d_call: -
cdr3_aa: CSACNPAGVETQYF
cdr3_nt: TGCAGTGCTTGTAATCCAGCGGGTGTGGAGACCCAGTACTTC

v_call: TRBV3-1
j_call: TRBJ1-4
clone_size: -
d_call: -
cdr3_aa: CASSQEEEYDEKLFF
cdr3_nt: TGTGCCAGCAGCCAAGAAGAGGAGTACGATGAAAAACTGTTTTTT

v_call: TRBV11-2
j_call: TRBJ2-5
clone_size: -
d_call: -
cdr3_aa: CASSLDWTPKRETQYF
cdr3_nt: TGTGCCAGCAGCTTAGATTGGACACCCAAGCGAGAGACCCAGTACTTC

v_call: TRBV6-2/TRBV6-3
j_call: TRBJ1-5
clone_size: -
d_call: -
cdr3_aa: CASSRAATLNQPQHF
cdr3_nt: TGTGCCAGCAGTCGGGCCGCTACCCTCAATCAGCCCCAGCATTTT

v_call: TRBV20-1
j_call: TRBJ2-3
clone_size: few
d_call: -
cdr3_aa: CSGNGCCTDTQYF
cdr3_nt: TGCAGTGGGAATGGCTGCTGCACAGATACGCAGTATTTT

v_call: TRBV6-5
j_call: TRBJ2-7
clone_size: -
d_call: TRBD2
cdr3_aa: CASSSLAGGQHYEQYF
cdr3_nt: TGTGCCAGCAGTTCCCTAGCGGGGGGTCAACACTACGAGCAGTACTTC

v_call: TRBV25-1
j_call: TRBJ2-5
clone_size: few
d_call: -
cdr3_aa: CASSEWVGGPQETQYF
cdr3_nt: TGTGCCAGCAGTGAATGGGTTGGGGGGCCCCAAGAGACCCAGTACTTC

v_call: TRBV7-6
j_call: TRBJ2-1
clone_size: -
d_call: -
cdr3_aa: CASSLAQWNEQFF
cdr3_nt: TGTGCCAGCAGCTTAGCTCAGTGGAATGAGCAGTTCTTC

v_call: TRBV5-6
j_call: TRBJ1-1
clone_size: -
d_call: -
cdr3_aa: CASSLGTDLSEAFF
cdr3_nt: TGTGCCAGCAGCTTGGGGACAGATCTTTCTGAAGCTTTCTTT